A selection of T cell receptor beta chains follows, all from one sample in a study of cytomegalovirus exposure and HLA in healthy donors. Clones were read by immunoSEQ multiplex PCR, and TCRdb kept only the in-frame ones, dropping some. There are under 250,000 clones in the sample; approximately 78% occur only once, and less than 4.5% lies in the top ten. The sample was PBMCs. These receptors all stem from a male donor in good health and CMV-seronegative. Both conserved end residues are part of each CDR3. D genes are given only for firm matches. Rows give clone size only sometimes, using once, few, many, or a class for an expanded clone.

DNA	CDR3	size	V	D	J
TGTGCCAGCGGTCTTGGCGGGAACACTGAAGCTTTCTTT	CASGLGGNTEAFF	.	TRBV13	.	TRBJ1-1
TGTGCCAGCAGTGAAGAGGCGGGGATCCTCCACTTT	CASSEEAGILHF	.	TRBV2	.	TRBJ1-6
TGTGCCAGCAGTACTTCCGGGACAGGGCACTACGAGCAGTACTTC	CASSTSGTGHYEQYF	.	TRBV27	TRBD1	TRBJ2-7
TGTGCCAGTAGTCTCCGACAGGGTAGGACTGAAGCTTTCTTT	CASSLRQGRTEAFF	.	TRBV19	TRBD1	TRBJ1-1
TGTGCCAGCAGCCAAGAGACACCGAGCCTCGGGCTGTTTTTT	CASSQETPSLGLFF	.	TRBV4-2	.	TRBJ2-2
TGTGCCAGCAGTTTATCCGCAGGGCGGACTGAAGCTTTCTTT	CASSLSAGRTEAFF	.	TRBV28	.	TRBJ1-1
TGCGCCAGCAGCTTAAGCGGACAGGGGATTCTCTACGAGCAGTACTTC	CASSLSGQGILYEQYF	.	TRBV5-1	TRBD1	TRBJ2-7
TGTGCCAGCAGGGGCGAGATCCTAGCCAAAAACATTCAGTACTTC	CASRGEILAKNIQYF	.	TRBV28	.	TRBJ2-4
TGTGCCACCAGCAGAGTTCCAGGGTCGGGCACCGGGGAGCTGTTTTTT	CATSRVPGSGTGELFF	once	TRBV15	.	TRBJ2-2
TGCAGCGTTGAAGGCCTGGGGGAGGGCAAAAACATTCAGTACTTC	CSVEGLGEGKNIQYF	.	TRBV29-1	TRBD2	TRBJ2-4
TGTGCCAGTTCCGGCGGGACAGGCTCGAACACTGAAGCTTTCTTT	CASSGGTGSNTEAFF	few	TRBV19	TRBD1	TRBJ1-1
TGTGCCAGCAGCTTAGTACAGGGGGTAAATGGCTACACCTTC	CASSLVQGVNGYTF	.	TRBV7-9	TRBD1	TRBJ1-2
TGTGCCAGTAGTATAGGGCAGGGGGACAAGCAGTTCTTC	CASSIGQGDKQFF	.	TRBV19	TRBD1	TRBJ2-1
TGTGCCAGCAGTTTAGTTGGACAGGGCTACGAGCAGTACTTC	CASSLVGQGYEQYF	.	TRBV27	TRBD1	TRBJ2-7
TGTGCCAGCAGTCTGGCAGGGCCAATCCAGTACTTC	CASSLAGPIQYF	.	TRBV25-1	.	TRBJ2-5
TGTGCCAGCAGGCGCCTTAAACAGGGAGGGGACACTGAAGCTTTCTTT	CASRRLKQGGDTEAFF	.	TRBV6-6	.	TRBJ1-1
TGTGCCAGCAGCCCCGGAGGGGCCGGCGGTGAAAAACTGTTTTTT	CASSPGGAGGEKLFF	.	TRBV27	.	TRBJ1-4
TGTGCCAGCAGTTCGGGGACAGGGGGCGAAGAGACCCAGTACTTC	CASSSGTGGEETQYF	.	TRBV6-5	TRBD1	TRBJ2-5
TGTGCCAGCAGTGTGGAGCCGTCCTACGAGCAGTACTTC	CASSVEPSYEQYF	.	TRBV6-1	.	TRBJ2-7
TGTGCCAGTAGTATTTCGACAGGGGGGTCCTACGAGCAGTACTTC	CASSISTGGSYEQYF	.	TRBV19	TRBD1	TRBJ2-7
TGTGCCAGCCAACCCGGGCTAGCGGGTGGTGAGCAGTTCTTC	CASQPGLAGGEQFF	.	TRBV2	TRBD2	TRBJ2-1
TGTGCCAGCAGTTCCTTCTCCACAGGGGAAAGGCAGAATGGCTACACCTTC	CASSSFSTGERQNGYTF	once	TRBV28	TRBD1	TRBJ1-2
TGTGCCAGCAGCGGCCGGACAGGAACCTACAATGAGCAGTTCTTC	CASSGRTGTYNEQFF	.	TRBV9	TRBD1	TRBJ2-1
TGTGCCAGCAGCCAGGTGGCGGGGGGGGTCTACAATGAGCAGTTCTTC	CASSQVAGGVYNEQFF	.	TRBV4-2	TRBD2	TRBJ2-1
TGTGCCAGCAGCTTAGGGGCAGGGGGCGTTTTGGGACGAGAGACCCAGTACTTC	CASSLGAGGVLGRETQYF	.	TRBV7-9	TRBD1	TRBJ2-5
TGTGCCAGCAGCTCCGTAGCGGGGAGCTCCTACAATGAGCAGTTCTTC	CASSSVAGSSYNEQFF	.	TRBV7-3	TRBD2	TRBJ2-1
TGCGCCAGCAGCCCCGCAGGGGGTCTTTACACAGATACGCAGTATTTT	CASSPAGGLYTDTQYF	.	TRBV5-1	TRBD1	TRBJ2-3
TGTGCCAGCAGTATGACAGGGGCCGGCTACACCTTC	CASSMTGAGYTF	many	TRBV6-5	TRBD1	TRBJ1-2